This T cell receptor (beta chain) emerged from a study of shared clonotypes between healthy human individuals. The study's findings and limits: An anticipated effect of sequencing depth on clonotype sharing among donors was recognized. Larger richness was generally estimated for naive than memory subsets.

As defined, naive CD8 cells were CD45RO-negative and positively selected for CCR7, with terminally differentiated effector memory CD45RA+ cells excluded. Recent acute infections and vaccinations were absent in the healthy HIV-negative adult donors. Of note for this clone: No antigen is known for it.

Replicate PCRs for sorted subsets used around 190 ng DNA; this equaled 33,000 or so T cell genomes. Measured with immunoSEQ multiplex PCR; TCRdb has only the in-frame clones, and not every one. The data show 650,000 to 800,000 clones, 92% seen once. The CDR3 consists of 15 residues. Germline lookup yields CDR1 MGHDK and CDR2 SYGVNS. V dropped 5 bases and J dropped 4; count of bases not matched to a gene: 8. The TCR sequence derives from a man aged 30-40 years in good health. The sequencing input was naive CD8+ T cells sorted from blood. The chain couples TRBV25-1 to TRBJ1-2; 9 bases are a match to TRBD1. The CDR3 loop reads CASSSGQGPIYGYTF. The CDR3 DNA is TGTGCCAGCAGTTCGGGACAGGGACCGATCTATGGCTACACCTTC.